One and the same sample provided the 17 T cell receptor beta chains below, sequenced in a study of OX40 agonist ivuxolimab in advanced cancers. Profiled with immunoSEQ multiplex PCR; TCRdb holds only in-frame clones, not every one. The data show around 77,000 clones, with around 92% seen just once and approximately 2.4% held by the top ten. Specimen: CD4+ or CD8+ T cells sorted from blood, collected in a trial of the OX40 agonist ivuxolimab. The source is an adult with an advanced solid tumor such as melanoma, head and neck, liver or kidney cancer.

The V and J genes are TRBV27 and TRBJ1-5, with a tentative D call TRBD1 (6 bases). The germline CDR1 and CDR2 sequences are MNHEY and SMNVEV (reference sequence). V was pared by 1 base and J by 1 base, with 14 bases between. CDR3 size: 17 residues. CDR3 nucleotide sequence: TGTGCCAGCAGTTTATGGGGGGCGGGTGGAAGCAATCAGCCCCAGCATTTT. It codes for CASSLWGAGGSNQPQHF.

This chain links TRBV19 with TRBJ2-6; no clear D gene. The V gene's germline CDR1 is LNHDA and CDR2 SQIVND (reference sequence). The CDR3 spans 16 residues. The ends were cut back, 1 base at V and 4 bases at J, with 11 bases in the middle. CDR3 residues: CASSIVGGSGANVLTF. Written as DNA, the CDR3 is TGTGCCAGTAGTATAGTTGGTGGGTCGGGGGCCAACGTCCTGACTTTC.

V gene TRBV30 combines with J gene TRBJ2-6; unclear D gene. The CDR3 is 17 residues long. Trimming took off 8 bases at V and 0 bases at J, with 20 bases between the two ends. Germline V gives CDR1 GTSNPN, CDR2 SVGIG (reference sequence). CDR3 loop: CATKGTRKISGANVLTF. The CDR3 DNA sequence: TGTGCCACCAAGGGAACCCGAAAGATCTCTGGGGCCAACGTCCTGACTTTC.

The CDR3 DNA reads TGTGCCAGCACCCCCGCGGGAATGGGTAATTCACCCCTCCACTTT. It codes for CASTPAGMGNSPLHF. The J gene is TRBJ1-6, the V gene TRBV6-6, with unresolved D. The germline V gene encodes CDR1 MNHNY and CDR2 SVGAGI (reference sequence). V was pared by 7 bases and J by 6 bases, with 16 bases between. The CDR3 length is 15 residues.

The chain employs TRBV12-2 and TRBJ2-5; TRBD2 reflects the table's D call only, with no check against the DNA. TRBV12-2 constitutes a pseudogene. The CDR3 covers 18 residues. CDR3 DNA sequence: TGTGCAAGTCGCTTAGCAAATACTAGCGGGGGGGCCCACATGGCCCAGTACTTC. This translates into CASRLANTSGGAHMAQYF.

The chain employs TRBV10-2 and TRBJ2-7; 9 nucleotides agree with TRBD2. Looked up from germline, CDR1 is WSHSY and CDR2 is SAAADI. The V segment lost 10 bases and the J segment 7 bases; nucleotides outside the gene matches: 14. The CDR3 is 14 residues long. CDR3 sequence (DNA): TGCGCCACGGGAGGGACTAGCCTCCAAGCTGAGCAGTACTTC. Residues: CATGGTSLQAEQYF.

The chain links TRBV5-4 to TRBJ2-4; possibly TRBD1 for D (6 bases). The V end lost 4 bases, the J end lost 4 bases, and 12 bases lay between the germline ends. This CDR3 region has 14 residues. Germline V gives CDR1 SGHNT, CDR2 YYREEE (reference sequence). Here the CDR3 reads CASSVPDSKNIQYF. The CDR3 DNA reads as TGTGCCAGCAGCGTCCCGGACAGTAAAAACATTCAGTACTTC.

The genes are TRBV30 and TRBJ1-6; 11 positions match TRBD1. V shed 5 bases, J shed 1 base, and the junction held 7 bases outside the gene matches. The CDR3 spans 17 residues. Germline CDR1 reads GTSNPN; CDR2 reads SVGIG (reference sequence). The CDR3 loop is CAWDKDRGLSYNSPLHF. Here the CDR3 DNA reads TGTGCCTGGGACAAGGACAGGGGGCTTTCCTATAATTCACCCCTCCACTTT.

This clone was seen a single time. CDR3 bases: TGTGCCAGCAGACCGGGAGACTCTGGGGCCAACGTCCTGACTTTC. It codes for CASRPGDSGANVLTF. This chain uses TRBV6-1 with TRBJ2-6; TRBD2 is a possible D gene (6 bases). The CDR3 has 15 residues. The V end was cut by 6 bases, the J end by 0 bases, with 9 bases between. CDR1 and CDR2 (germline): MNHNS, SASEGT.

CDR3 sequence reads: CASSLPSNPTKYF. The DNA of the CDR3 is TGTGCCAGCAGCCTCCCCTCGAACCCGACGAAGTACTTC. The chain combines TRBV5-5 with TRBJ2-7, with D hard to call. The CDR3 loop spans 13 amino acids. Per the germline V gene, CDR1 is SGHKS and CDR2 is YYEKEE (reference sequence). Trimming cost V 4 bases and J 11 bases, with 19 bases left between them.

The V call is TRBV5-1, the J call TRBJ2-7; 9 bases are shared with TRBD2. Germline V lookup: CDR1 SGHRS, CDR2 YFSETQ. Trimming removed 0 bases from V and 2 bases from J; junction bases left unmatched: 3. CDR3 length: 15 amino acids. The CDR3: CASSLARGGAYEQYF. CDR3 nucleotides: TGCGCCAGCAGCTTGGCGCGCGGGGGGGCCTACGAGCAGTACTTC.

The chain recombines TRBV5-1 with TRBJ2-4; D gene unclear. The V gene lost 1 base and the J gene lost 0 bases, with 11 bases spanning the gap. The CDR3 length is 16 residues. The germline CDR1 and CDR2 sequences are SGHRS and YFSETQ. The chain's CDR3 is CASSLLASAAKNIQYF. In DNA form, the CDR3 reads TGCGCCAGCAGCTTGTTGGCATCAGCAGCCAAAAACATTCAGTACTTC.

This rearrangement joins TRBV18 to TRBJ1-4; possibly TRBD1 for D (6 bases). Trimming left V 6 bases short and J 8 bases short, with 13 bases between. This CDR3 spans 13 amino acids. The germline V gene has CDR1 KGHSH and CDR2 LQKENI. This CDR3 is CASSQGREEKLFF. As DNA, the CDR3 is TGTGCCAGCTCCCAGGGGAGGGAGGAAAAACTGTTTTTT. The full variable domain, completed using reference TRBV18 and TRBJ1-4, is NAGVMQNPRHLVRRRGQEARLRCSPMKGHSHVYWYRQLPEEGLKFMVYLQKENIIDESGMPKERFSAEFPKEGPSILRIQQVVRGDSAAYFCASSQGREEKLFFGSGTQLSVL.

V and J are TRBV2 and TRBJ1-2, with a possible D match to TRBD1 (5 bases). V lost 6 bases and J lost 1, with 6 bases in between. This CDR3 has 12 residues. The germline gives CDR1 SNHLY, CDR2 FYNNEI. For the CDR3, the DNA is TGTGCCAGCAGGCAGGGTAACTATGGCTACACCTTC. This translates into CASRQGNYGYTF.

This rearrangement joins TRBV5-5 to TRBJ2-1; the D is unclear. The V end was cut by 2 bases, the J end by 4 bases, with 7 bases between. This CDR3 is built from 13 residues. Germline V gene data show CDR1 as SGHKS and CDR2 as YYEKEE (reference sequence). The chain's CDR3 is CASSLGQYNEQFF. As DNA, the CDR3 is TGTGCCAGCAGCTTAGGGCAGTACAATGAGCAGTTCTTC.

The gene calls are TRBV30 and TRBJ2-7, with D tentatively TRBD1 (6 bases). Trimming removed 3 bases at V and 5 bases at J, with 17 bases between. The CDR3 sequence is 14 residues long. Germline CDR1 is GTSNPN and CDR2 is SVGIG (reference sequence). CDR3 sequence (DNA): TGTGCCTGGAGCGCGCAGGGGTGGGAAAACGAGCAGTACTTC. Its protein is CAWSAQGWENEQYF.

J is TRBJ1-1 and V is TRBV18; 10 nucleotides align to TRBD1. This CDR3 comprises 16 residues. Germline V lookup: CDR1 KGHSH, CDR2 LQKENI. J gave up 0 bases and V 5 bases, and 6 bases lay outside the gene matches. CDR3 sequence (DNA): TGTGCCAGCTCAGCCGGGACAGGGGCCATGAACACTGAAGCTTTCTTT. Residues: CASSAGTGAMNTEAFF.